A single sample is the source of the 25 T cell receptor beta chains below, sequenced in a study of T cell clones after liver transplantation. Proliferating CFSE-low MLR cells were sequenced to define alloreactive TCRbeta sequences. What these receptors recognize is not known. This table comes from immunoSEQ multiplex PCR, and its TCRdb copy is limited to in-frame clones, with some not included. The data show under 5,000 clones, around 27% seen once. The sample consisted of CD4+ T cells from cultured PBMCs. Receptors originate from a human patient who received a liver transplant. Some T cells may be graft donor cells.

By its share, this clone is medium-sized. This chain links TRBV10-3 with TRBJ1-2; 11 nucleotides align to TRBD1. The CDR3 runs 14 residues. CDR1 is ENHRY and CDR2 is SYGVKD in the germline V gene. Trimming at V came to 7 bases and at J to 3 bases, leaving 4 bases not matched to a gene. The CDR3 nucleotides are TGTGCCATCACCGGACAGGGGGCTGACTATGGCTACACCTTC. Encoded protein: CAITGQGADYGYTF.

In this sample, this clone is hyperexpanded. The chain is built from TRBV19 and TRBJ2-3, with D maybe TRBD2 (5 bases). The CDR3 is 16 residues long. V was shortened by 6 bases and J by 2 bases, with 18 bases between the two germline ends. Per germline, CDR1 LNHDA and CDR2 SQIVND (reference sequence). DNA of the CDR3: TGTGCCAGTAGGGGGTCTGGCAGGACTTACACAGATACGCAGTATTTT. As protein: CASRGSGRTYTDTQYF. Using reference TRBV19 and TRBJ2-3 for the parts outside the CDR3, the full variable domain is DGGITQSPKYLFRKEGQNVTLSCEQNLNHDAMYWYRQDPGQGLRLIYYSQIVNDFQKGDIAEGYSVSREKKESFPLTVTSAQKNPTAFYLCASRGSGRTYTDTQYFGPGTRLTVL.

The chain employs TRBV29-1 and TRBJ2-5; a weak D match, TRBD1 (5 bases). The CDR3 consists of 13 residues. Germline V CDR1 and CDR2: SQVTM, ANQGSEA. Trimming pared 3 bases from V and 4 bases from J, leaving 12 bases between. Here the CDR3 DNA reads TGCAGCGTTGAGGCTGAAAGGGGAGAGACCCAGTACTTC. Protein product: CSVEAERGETQYF.

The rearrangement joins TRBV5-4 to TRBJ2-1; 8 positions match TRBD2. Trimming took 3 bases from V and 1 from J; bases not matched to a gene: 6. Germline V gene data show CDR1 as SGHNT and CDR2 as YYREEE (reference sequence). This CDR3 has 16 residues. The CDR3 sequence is CASSSGTSRSYNEQFF. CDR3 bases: TGTGCCAGCAGCTCCGGGACTAGTCGTTCCTACAATGAGCAGTTCTTC. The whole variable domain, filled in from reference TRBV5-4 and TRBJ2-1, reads ETGVTQSPTHLIKTRGQQVTLRCSSQSGHNTVSWYQQALGQGPQFIFQYYREEENGRGNFPPRFSGLQFPNYSSELNVNALELDDSALYLCASSSGTSRSYNEQFFGPGTRLTVL.

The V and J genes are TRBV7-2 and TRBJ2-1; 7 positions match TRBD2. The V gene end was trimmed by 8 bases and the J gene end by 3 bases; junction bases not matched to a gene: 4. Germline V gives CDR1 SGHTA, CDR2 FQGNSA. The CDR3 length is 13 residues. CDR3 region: CASGGSIYNEQFF. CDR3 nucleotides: TGTGCCAGCGGCGGGAGTATCTACAATGAGCAGTTCTTC.

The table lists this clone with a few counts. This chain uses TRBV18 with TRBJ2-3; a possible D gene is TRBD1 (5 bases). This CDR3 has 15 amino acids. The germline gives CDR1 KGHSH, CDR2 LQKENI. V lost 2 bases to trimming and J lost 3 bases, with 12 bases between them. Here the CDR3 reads CASSPGAAPTDTQYF. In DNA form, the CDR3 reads TGTGCCAGCTCACCAGGGGCAGCGCCGACAGATACGCAGTATTTT. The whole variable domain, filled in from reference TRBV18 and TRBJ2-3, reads NAGVMQNPRHLVRRRGQEARLRCSPMKGHSHVYWYRQLPEEGLKFMVYLQKENIIDESGMPKERFSAEFPKEGPSILRIQQVVRGDSAAYFCASSPGAAPTDTQYFGPGTRLTVL.

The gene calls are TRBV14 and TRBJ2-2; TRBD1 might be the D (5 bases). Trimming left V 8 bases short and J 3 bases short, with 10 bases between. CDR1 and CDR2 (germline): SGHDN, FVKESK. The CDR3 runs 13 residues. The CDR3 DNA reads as TGTGCCAGCCGGACCAGGGACACCGGGGAGCTGTTTTTT. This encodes CASRTRDTGELFF.

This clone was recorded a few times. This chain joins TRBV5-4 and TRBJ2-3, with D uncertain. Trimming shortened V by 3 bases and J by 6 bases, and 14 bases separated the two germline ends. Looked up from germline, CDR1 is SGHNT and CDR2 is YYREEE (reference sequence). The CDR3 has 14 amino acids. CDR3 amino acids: CASSSPPGRDTQYF. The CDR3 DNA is TGTGCCAGCAGCTCGCCGCCGGGCCGCGATACGCAGTATTTT.

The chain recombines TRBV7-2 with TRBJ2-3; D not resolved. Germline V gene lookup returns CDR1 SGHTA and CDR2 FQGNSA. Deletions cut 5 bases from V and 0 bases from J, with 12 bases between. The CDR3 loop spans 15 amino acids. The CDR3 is CASSQTEFSTDTQYF. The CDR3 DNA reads TGTGCCAGCAGCCAAACCGAATTTAGCACAGATACGCAGTATTTT.

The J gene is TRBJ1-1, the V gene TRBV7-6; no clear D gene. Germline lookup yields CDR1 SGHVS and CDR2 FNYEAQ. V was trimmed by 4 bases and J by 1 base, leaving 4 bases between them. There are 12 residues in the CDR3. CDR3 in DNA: TGTGCCAGCAGCTGGCCGAACACTGAAGCTTTCTTT. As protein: CASSWPNTEAFF.

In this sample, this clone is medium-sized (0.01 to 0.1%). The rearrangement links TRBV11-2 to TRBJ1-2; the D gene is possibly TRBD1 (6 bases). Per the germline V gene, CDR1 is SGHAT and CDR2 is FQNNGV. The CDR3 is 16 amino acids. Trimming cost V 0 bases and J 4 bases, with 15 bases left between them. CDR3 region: CASSLDNRAFAYGYTF. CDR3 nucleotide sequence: TGTGCCAGCAGCTTAGATAACAGGGCCTTCGCCTATGGCTACACCTTC.

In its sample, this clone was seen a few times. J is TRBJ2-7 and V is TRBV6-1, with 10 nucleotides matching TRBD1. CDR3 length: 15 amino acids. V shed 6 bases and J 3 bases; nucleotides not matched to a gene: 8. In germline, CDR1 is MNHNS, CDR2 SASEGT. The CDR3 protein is CASSRTTGGGYEQYF. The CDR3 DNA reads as TGTGCCAGCAGCCGGACGACAGGGGGCGGCTACGAGCAGTACTTC.

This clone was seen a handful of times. The CDR3 sequence: CASSRQGENIQYF. CDR3 in DNA: TGTGCCAGCTCACGGCAGGGGGAAAACATTCAGTACTTC. The chain combines TRBV18 with TRBJ2-4; 7 nucleotides line up with TRBD1. The CDR3 has 13 amino acids. The V and J ends lost 4 bases and 5 bases, in that order; junction bases with no gene match: 2. Germline CDR1 reads KGHSH; CDR2 reads LQKENI.

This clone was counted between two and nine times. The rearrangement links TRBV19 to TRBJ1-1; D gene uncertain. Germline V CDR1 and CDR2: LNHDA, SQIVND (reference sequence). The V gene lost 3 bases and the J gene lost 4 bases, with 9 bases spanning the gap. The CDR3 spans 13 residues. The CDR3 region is CASSIGIATEAFF. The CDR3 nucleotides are TGTGCCAGTAGTATCGGCATAGCCACTGAAGCTTTCTTT. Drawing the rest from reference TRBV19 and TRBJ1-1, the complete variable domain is DGGITQSPKYLFRKEGQNVTLSCEQNLNHDAMYWYRQDPGQGLRLIYYSQIVNDFQKGDIAEGYSVSREKKESFPLTVTSAQKNPTAFYLCASSIGIATEAFFGQGTRLTVV.

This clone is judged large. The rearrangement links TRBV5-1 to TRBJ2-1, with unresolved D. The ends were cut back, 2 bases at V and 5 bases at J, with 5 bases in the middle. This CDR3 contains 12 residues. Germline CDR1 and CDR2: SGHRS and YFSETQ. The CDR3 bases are TGCGCCAGCAGCTTTGAGAACAATGAGCAGTTCTTC. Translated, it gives CASSFENNEQFF.

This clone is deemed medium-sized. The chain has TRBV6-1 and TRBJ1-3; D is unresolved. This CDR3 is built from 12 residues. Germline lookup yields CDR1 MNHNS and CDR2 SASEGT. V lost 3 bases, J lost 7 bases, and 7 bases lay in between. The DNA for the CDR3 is TGTGCCAGCAGTGAGCCAGCCAACACCATATATTTT. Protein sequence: CASSEPANTIYF.

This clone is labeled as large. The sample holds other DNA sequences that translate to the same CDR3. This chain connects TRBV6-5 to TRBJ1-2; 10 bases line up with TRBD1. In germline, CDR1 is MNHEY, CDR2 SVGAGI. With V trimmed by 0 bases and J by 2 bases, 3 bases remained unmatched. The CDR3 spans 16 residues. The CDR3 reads CASSYSKGQGNYGYTF. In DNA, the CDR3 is TGTGCCAGCAGTTACTCGAAGGGACAGGGGAACTATGGCTACACCTTC.

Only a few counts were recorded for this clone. Here the CDR3 reads CASSEESWREQYF. CDR3 coding DNA: TGTGCCAGCAGCGAGGAGTCCTGGAGGGAGCAGTACTTC. The chain couples TRBV7-2 to TRBJ2-5; tentative D call: TRBD2 (6 bases). This CDR3 has 13 amino acids. In germline, CDR1 is SGHTA, CDR2 FQGNSA. V was trimmed by 5 bases and J by 11 bases, leaving 18 bases between them.

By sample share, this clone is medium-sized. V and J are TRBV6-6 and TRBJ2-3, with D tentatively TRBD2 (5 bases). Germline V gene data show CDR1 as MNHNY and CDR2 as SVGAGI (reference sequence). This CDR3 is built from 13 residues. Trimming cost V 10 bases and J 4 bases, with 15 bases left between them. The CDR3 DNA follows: TGTGCCACCTCGACGGGGTGGGCAGATACGCAGTATTTT. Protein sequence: CATSTGWADTQYF.

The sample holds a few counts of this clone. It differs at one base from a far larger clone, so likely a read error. The chain's CDR3 is CASSLIHADTQYF. The DNA of the CDR3 is TGTGCCAGCAGCTTAATCCACGCAGATACGCAGTATTTT. This chain connects TRBV7-3 to TRBJ2-3; unclear D gene. V lost 1 base and J lost 4, with 6 bases in between. Germline CDR1 SGHTA, CDR2 FQGTGA. The CDR3 extends over 13 amino acids.

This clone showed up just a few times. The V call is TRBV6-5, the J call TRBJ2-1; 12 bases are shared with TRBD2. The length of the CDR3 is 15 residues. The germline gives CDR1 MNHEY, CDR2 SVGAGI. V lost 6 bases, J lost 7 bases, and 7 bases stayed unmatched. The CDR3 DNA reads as TGTGCCAGCAGGTCTAGCGGGAGGGCTGAAAATGAGCAGTTCTTC. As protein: CASRSSGRAENEQFF.

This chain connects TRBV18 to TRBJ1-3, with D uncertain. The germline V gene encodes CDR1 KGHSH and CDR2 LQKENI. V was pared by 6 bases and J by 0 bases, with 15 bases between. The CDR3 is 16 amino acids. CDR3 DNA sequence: TGTGCCAGCTCCCGATCGACACCCGCCTCTGGAAACACCATATATTTT. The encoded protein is CASSRSTPASGNTIYF.

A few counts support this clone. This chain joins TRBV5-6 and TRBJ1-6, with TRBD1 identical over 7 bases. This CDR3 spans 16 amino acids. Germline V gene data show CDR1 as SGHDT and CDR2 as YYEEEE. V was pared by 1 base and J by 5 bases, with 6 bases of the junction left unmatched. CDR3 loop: CASSLWDRQDNSPLHF. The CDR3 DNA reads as TGTGCCAGCAGCTTGTGGGACAGACAAGATAATTCACCCCTCCACTTT. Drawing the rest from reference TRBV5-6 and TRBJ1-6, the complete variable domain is DAGVTQSPTHLIKTRGQQVTLRCSPKSGHDTVSWYQQALGQGPQFIFQYYEEEERQRGNFPDRFSGHQFPNYSSELNVNALLLGDSALYLCASSLWDRQDNSPLHFGNGTRLTVT.

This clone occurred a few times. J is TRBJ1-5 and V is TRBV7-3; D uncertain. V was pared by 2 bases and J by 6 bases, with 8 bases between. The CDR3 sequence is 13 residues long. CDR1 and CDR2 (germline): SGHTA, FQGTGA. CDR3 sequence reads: CASSLFLGQPQHF. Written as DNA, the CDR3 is TGTGCCAGCAGCTTATTTTTGGGTCAGCCCCAGCATTTT.

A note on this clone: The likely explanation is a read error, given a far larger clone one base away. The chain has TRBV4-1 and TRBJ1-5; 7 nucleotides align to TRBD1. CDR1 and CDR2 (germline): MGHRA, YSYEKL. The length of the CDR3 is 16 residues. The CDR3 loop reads CASSQGHRDSNQTQHF. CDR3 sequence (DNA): TGCGCCAGCAGCCAAGGGCACCGGGACAGCAATCAGACCCAGCATTTT.